What follows are 28 T cell receptor beta chains derived from one specimen sequenced in a study of blood T cell repertoires in COVID-19. Profiled with immunoSEQ multiplex PCR; TCRdb holds only in-frame clones, not every one. The sample lists about 120,000 clones; about 79% were seen once. The sample consisted of peripheral blood. These receptors all come from a man aged 70 or older with acute or convalescent COVID-19.

This chain joins TRBV4-2 and TRBJ1-4; D not resolved. In germline, CDR1 is LGHNA, CDR2 YNFKEQ. The CDR3 covers 13 residues. V lost 0 bases and J lost 10, with 9 bases in between. CDR3 protein: CASSQDKEGKLFF. DNA for the CDR3: TGTGCCAGCAGCCAAGATAAGGAGGGAAAACTGTTTTTT.

This clone was picked up one time. The V and J genes are TRBV7-8 and TRBJ1-1, with D perhaps matching TRBD1 (6 bases). V lost 3 bases and J 6 bases, leaving 17 bases between the germline ends. The V gene's germline CDR1 is SGHVS and CDR2 FQNEAQ. This CDR3 is built from 15 residues. As DNA, the CDR3 is TGTGCCAGCAGCTTTGAGGACTGGGGGCAGCCTGAAGCTTTCTTT. Encoded protein: CASSFEDWGQPEAFF.

The chain uses TRBV6-5 and TRBJ2-3; 8 positions agree with TRBD2. The CDR3 is 13 residues long. Trimming at V came to 6 bases and at J to 7 bases, leaving 6 bases not matched to a gene. From germline, CDR1 is MNHEY and CDR2 SVGAGI. CDR3 sequence: CASRPGGGNTQYF. The CDR3 DNA follows: TGTGCCAGCAGACCCGGGGGGGGGAATACGCAGTATTTT.

V is TRBV11-3 and J is TRBJ1-2; a possible D gene is TRBD1 (6 bases). V was shortened by 0 bases and J by 5 bases, with 10 bases between the two germline ends. Germline V gene sequence: CDR1 SGHNT, CDR2 YENEEA. CDR3 length equals 14 residues. DNA for the CDR3: TGTGCCAGCAGCTTAGATCGACAGGAGTATGGCTACACCTTC. It yields the protein CASSLDRQEYGYTF.

The rearrangement uses TRBV19 and TRBJ1-6; D remains unclear. CDR3 length equals 19 residues. Germline V CDR1 and CDR2: LNHDA, SQIVND (reference sequence). Trimming pared 5 bases from V and 5 bases from J, leaving 25 bases between. CDR3 in DNA: TGTGCCAGTAGTCCGGCCGCCATTCGGGGATTATCTCATAATTCACCCCTCCACTTT. Translating gives CASSPAAIRGLSHNSPLHF.

The gene calls are TRBV9 and TRBJ2-2; TRBD2 aligns across 10 bases. Germline V gene sequence: CDR1 SGDLS, CDR2 YYNGEE. The junction had 8 bases not matched to a gene; V was cut back by 5 bases and J by 7 bases. CDR3 length: 15 amino acids. The CDR3 DNA reads as TGTGCCAGCAGTCCTAGCGGGGGTTCGGTCGGGGAGCTGTTTTTT. This codes for CASSPSGGSVGELFF.

This clone appeared a few times. V and J are TRBV18 and TRBJ1-4, with unresolved D. Germline loops: CDR1 KGHSH, CDR2 LQKENI. Trimming left V 3 bases short and J 8 bases short, with 10 bases between. The CDR3 contains 13 residues. This chain's CDR3 is CASSPRSLEKLFF. CDR3 bases: TGTGCCAGCTCACCGCGGTCTTTGGAAAAACTGTTTTTT. The full variable domain, in which reference TRBV18 and TRBJ1-4 provide the parts outside the CDR3, is NAGVMQNPRHLVRRRGQEARLRCSPMKGHSHVYWYRQLPEEGLKFMVYLQKENIIDESGMPKERFSAEFPKEGPSILRIQQVVRGDSAAYFCASSPRSLEKLFFGSGTQLSVL.

The chain is built from TRBV19 and TRBJ1-5; D gene uncertain. With 7 bases removed from V and 3 bases from J, the gap between germline ends came to 16 bases. There are 15 residues in the CDR3. CDR1 and CDR2 (germline): LNHDA, SQIVND (reference sequence). The CDR3 DNA follows: TGTGCCAGTATCGATTCAGGAGGCCTCAATCAGCCCCAGCATTTT. This translates into CASIDSGGLNQPQHF.

The J gene is TRBJ1-2, the V gene TRBV19; TRBD1 matches 11 bases. CDR3 size: 14 residues. CDR1 and CDR2 (germline): LNHDA, SQIVND (reference sequence). With V trimmed by 3 bases and J by 8 bases, 5 bases remained unmatched. The CDR3 DNA follows: TGTGCCAGTAGTATGGACAGGGGGCGAAGGGGCTACACCTTC. This sequence encodes CASSMDRGRRGYTF. Combining the CDR3 with reference TRBV19 and TRBJ1-2 gives the whole variable domain DGGITQSPKYLFRKEGQNVTLSCEQNLNHDAMYWYRQDPGQGLRLIYYSQIVNDFQKGDIAEGYSVSREKKESFPLTVTSAQKNPTAFYLCASSMDRGRRGYTFGSGTRLTVV.

The chain combines TRBV18 with TRBJ2-1; D not certain. The CDR3 length is 12 residues. V dropped 3 bases and J dropped 8 bases, with 8 bases sitting between them. CDR1 is KGHSH, CDR2 LQKENI, per germline. The DNA of the CDR3 is TGTGCCAGCTCACCCGGGTCATATGAGCAGTTCTTC. It encodes CASSPGSYEQFF.

The chain employs TRBV5-1 and TRBJ2-5; the D gene is possibly TRBD1 (6 bases). Trimming took off 0 bases at V and 0 bases at J, with 12 bases between the two ends. Germline lookup yields CDR1 SGHRS and CDR2 YFSETQ. The CDR3 has 16 residues. The chain's CDR3 is CASSLGDMAYQETQYF. CDR3 coding DNA: TGCGCCAGCAGCTTGGGGGACATGGCGTACCAAGAGACCCAGTACTTC.

The genes are TRBV12-3 or TRBV12-4 and TRBJ1-2; D call uncertain. The CDR3 runs 13 residues. Between the trimmed V and J ends, which lost 3 bases and 5 bases, there was a span of 10 bases. CDR3 in DNA: TGTGCCAGCAGTTTTAACAGTGGGTATGGCTACACCTTC. Protein sequence: CASSFNSGYGYTF.

This chain links TRBV14 with TRBJ1-1; D may be TRBD1 (6 bases). Trimming removed 1 base at V and 4 bases at J, with 13 bases between. The CDR3 has 15 amino acids. The germline V gene encodes CDR1 SGHDN and CDR2 FVKESK. In nucleotides, the CDR3 is TGTGCCAGCAGCCAAGTGGGGGGGCTAGGCACTGAAGCTTTCTTT. Translation: CASSQVGGLGTEAFF. The full variable domain, rest sourced from reference TRBV14 and TRBJ1-1, is EAGVTQFPSHSVIEKGQTVTLRCDPISGHDNLYWYRRVMGKEIKFLLHFVKESKQDESGMPNNRFLAERTGGTYSTLKVQPAELEDSGVYFCASSQVGGLGTEAFFGQGTRLTVV.

This rearrangement joins TRBV3-1 (or the pseudogene TRBV3-2) to TRBJ1-3, with D tentatively TRBD1 (6 bases). Germline loops: CDR1 LGHDT, CDR2 YNNKEL (reference sequence). With 4 bases removed from V and 0 bases from J, the gap between germline ends came to 13 bases. The CDR3 has 16 amino acids. The CDR3, as DNA: TGTGCCAGCAGCCGGACAGAGAGTTTCTCTGGAAACACCATATATTTT. Translating it yields CASSRTESFSGNTIYF.

V is TRBV19 and J is TRBJ1-2; 10 nucleotides match TRBD1. Germline CDR1 is LNHDA and CDR2 is SQIVND (reference sequence). This CDR3 is 15 amino acids long. Trimming at V came to 4 bases and at J to 7 bases, leaving 9 bases not matched to a gene. The DNA of the CDR3 is TGTGCCAGTAGTACGCCGGGACAGGGGAAAGGTGGCTACACCTTC. Its translation: CASSTPGQGKGGYTF. Complete variable domain (other parts from reference TRBV19 and TRBJ1-2): DGGITQSPKYLFRKEGQNVTLSCEQNLNHDAMYWYRQDPGQGLRLIYYSQIVNDFQKGDIAEGYSVSREKKESFPLTVTSAQKNPTAFYLCASSTPGQGKGGYTFGSGTRLTVV.

The chain carries TRBV14 and TRBJ2-1; 7 bases match TRBD1. CDR1 SGHDN and CDR2 FVKESK come from the germline V gene. Germline trimming cut 4 bases from V and 8 bases from J; bases unmatched to any gene: 17. This CDR3 is 17 amino acids long. The CDR3 DNA reads as TGTGCCAGCAGCCGGATCGATTTTACAGGGGCGCGGGATGAGCAGTTCTTC. Translation gives CASSRIDFTGARDEQFF.

CDR3 DNA: TGTGCCAGCAGCTTGGTGCCAGGGGGGAATTCACCCCTCCACTTT. It translates to CASSLVPGGNSPLHF. This sequence joins TRBV5-8 and TRBJ1-6, with 7 bases identical to TRBD1. The CDR3 runs to 15 residues. Germline assignment: CDR1 SGHTS and CDR2 YDEGEE. J gave up 7 bases and V 0 bases, and 4 bases lay outside the gene matches.

The chain has TRBV6-1 and TRBJ2-7; 12 nucleotides match TRBD1. Germline V CDR1 and CDR2: MNHNS, SASEGT. This CDR3 comprises 15 residues. J gave up 4 bases and V 6 bases, and 7 bases lay outside the gene matches. CDR3 loop: CASRQPGQGAYEQYF. In DNA, the CDR3 is TGTGCCAGCAGACAACCGGGACAGGGGGCATACGAGCAGTACTTC.

The chain links TRBV14 to TRBJ2-2; D is perhaps TRBD1 (5 bases). Looked up from germline, CDR1 is SGHDN and CDR2 is FVKESK. Trimming took off 0 bases at V and 14 bases at J, with 16 bases between the two ends. CDR3 size: 14 residues. The CDR3 DNA reads TGTGCCAGCAGCCAAGATTTAGGGGCCGCTAACCTGTTTTTT. Translation gives CASSQDLGAANLFF.

The chain has TRBV4-1 and TRBJ1-2, with D possibly TRBD1 on 5 matching bases. CDR1 and CDR2 (germline): MGHRA, YSYEKL. Trimming took 0 bases from V and 1 from J, leaving 18 bases between them. The CDR3 spans 18 residues. In DNA, the CDR3 is TGCGCCAGCAGCCAAGATCCAGCCTCGGGGACTTATAACTATGGCTACACCTTC. Amino acids: CASSQDPASGTYNYGYTF.

The V call is TRBV15, the J call TRBJ1-6; D is unresolved. CDR1 LNHNV and CDR2 YYDKDF come from the germline V gene (reference sequence). This CDR3 region has 17 residues. V lost 1 base and J 0 bases, leaving 10 bases between the germline ends. CDR3 loop: CATSRGFRGSYNSPLHF. The CDR3 DNA reads TGTGCCACCAGCAGAGGGTTCCGGGGCTCCTATAATTCACCCCTCCACTTT.

V gene TRBV24-1 combines with J gene TRBJ2-1, with a tentative D call TRBD2 (5 bases). Germline CDR1 reads KGHDR; CDR2 reads SFDVKD. The CDR3 has 14 amino acids. Trimming removed 3 bases from V and 7 bases from J, with 12 bases in between. CDR3 loop: CATSDGSGINEQFF. CDR3 nucleotides: TGTGCCACCAGTGATGGGTCGGGGATAAATGAGCAGTTCTTC.

This chain joins TRBV9 and TRBJ2-7, with 9 bases fitting TRBD2. The CDR3 runs to 15 residues. The germline V gene has CDR1 SGDLS and CDR2 YYNGEE. V was clipped by 3 bases and J by 2 bases; unmatched bases: 6. The CDR3 bases are TGTGCCAGCAGCGCAACTAGCGGGTTTACCTACGAGCAGTACTTC. Amino acid sequence: CASSATSGFTYEQYF.

The chain carries TRBV5-1 and TRBJ1-1, with 8 bases lining up with TRBD1. This CDR3 comprises 13 residues. V was clipped by 1 base and J by 6 bases; unmatched bases: 2. Germline CDR1 is SGHRS and CDR2 is YFSETQ. The CDR3 DNA reads TGCGCCAGCAGCTTGCAGGGGGCACCTGAAGCTTTCTTT. This encodes CASSLQGAPEAFF.

The CDR3 bases are TGCGCCAGCAGCCAAGATTCGGGGTTCTATGGCTACACCTTC. It translates to CASSQDSGFYGYTF. The chain links TRBV4-3 to TRBJ1-2, with unresolved D. This CDR3 comprises 14 residues. Germline CDR1 reads LGHNA; CDR2 reads YSLEER. The V gene lost 0 bases and the J gene lost 4 bases, with 9 bases spanning the gap.

The rearrangement links TRBV5-6 to TRBJ2-7; D is unclear. The V end was cut by 4 bases, the J end by 3 bases, with 14 bases between. CDR1 is SGHDT, CDR2 YYEEEE, per germline. CDR3 length: 14 residues. CDR3 sequence reads: CASSPVSVNYEQYF. The CDR3 coding sequence is TGTGCCAGCAGCCCCGTGTCTGTAAACTACGAGCAGTACTTC.

The chain recombines TRBV5-1 with TRBJ2-5; TRBD1 might be the D (5 bases). Germline lookup yields CDR1 SGHRS and CDR2 YFSETQ. V shed 4 bases and J shed 4 bases, with 17 bases lying between them. This CDR3 region has 15 residues. This chain's CDR3 is CASSPRDRLGETQYF. The CDR3 DNA reads TGCGCCAGCAGCCCCAGGGATCGGCTGGGAGAGACCCAGTACTTC.

This clone has a handful of counts. This chain connects TRBV20-1 to TRBJ1-2; D possibly corresponds to TRBD1 (5 bases). V lost 7 bases and J lost 6, with 9 bases in between. The CDR3 is 10 residues long. Germline assignment: CDR1 DFQATT and CDR2 SNEGSKA (reference sequence). The CDR3 is CSGQGNGYTF. The CDR3 bases are TGCAGTGGTCAGGGTAATGGCTACACCTTC.